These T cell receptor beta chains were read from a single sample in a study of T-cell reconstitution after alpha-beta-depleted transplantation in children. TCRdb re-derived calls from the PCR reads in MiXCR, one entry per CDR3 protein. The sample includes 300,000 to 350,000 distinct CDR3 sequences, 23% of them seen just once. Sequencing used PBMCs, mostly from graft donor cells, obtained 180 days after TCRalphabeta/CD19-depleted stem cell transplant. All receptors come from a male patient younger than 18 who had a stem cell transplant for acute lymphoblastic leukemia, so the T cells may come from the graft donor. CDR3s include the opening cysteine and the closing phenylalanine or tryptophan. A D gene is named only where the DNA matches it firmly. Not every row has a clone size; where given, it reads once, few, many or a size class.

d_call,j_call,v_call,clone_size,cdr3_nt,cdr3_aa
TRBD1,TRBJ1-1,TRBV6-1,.,TGTGCCAGCAGTGAAGGACAGGGGGCGCGAACTTTCTTT,CASSEGQGARTFF
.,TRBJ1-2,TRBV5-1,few,TGCGCCAGCAGCCCGGGGGGGGAATCAGGTGGCTACACCTTC,CASSPGGESGGYTF
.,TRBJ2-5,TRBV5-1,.,TGCGCCAGCAGCTTGGTGGAGGACGGAGAGACCCAGTACTTC,CASSLVEDGETQYF
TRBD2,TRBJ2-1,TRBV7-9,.,TGTGCCAGCAGCCCGTTACTAGCGGGGAGCTCCTACAATGAGCAGTTCTTC,CASSPLLAGSSYNEQFF
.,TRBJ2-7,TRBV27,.,TGTGCCAGCAGTTTACGGGCTGGACACAACCCCTACGAGCAGTACTTC,CASSLRAGHNPYEQYF
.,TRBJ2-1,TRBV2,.,TGTGCCAGCAGTGGCAACAGGGCCCTGGGGGGTGAGCAGTTCTTC,CASSGNRALGGEQFF
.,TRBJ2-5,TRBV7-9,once,TGTGCCAGCAGCTTAGCGACAGGAGAGAAGACCCAGTACTTC,CASSLATGEKTQYF
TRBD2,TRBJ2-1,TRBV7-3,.,TGTGCCAGCAGCTTAATTGGGATAGCGGGATTTGCGAATGAGCAGTTCTTC,CASSLIGIAGFANEQFF
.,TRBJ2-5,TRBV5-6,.,TGTGCCAGCAGCTCGTTGAGAGAGACCCAGTACTTC,CASSSLRETQYF
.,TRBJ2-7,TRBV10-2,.,TGCGCCACCAGGCCCCCCGGGATAGAGGTCTACGAGCAGTACTTC,CATRPPGIEVYEQYF
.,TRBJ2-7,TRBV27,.,TGTGCCAGCAGCCGTTGGGGCCCCTACGAGCAGTACTTC,CASSRWGPYEQYF
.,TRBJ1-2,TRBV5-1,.,TGCGCCAGCAGCTTGGGAGTATTGAACTATGGCTACACCTTC,CASSLGVLNYGYTF
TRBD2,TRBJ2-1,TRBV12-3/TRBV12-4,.,TGTGCCAGCAGTTTATTCATACACGGGACGGGAGGCTCGTACAATGAGCAGTTCTTC,CASSLFIHGTGGSYNEQFF
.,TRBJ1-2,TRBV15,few,TGTGCCACCAGCAGAGTCGGGGACCTGAACTATGGCTACACCTTC,CATSRVGDLNYGYTF
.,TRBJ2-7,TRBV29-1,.,TGCAGCGTTGTACCCGCGGAGGGCCCCTACGAGCAGTACTTC,CSVVPAEGPYEQYF
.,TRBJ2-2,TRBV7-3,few,TGTGCCAGCAGCTTACAGGGTTATACCGGGGAGCTGTTTTTT,CASSLQGYTGELFF
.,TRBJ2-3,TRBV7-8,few,TGTGCCAGCAGCTTGGTCCAACTAGCTATGGTCCCAGATACGCAGTATTTT,CASSLVQLAMVPDTQYF
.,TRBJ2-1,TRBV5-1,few,TGCGCCAGCAGTAGTGAATACTTGGGATACTACAATGAGCAGTTCTTC,CASSSEYLGYYNEQFF
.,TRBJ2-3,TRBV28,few,TGTGCCAGCAGTTATGACTTGGACCACACAGATACGCAGTATTTT,CASSYDLDHTDTQYF
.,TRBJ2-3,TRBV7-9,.,TGTGCCAGCAGCTCGCAGGTCCCCTTTAGCACAGATACGCAGTATTTT,CASSSQVPFSTDTQYF
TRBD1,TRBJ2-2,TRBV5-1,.,TGCGCCAGCAGCTTACGGGACAGGCCGGACACCGGGGAGCTGTTTTTT,CASSLRDRPDTGELFF
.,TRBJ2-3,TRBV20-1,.,TGCAGTGCTCCTTTCGGGACTTCTAGCACAGATACGCAGTATTTT,CSAPFGTSSTDTQYF
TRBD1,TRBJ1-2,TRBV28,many,TGTGCCAGCAGTTTAGTCAGGGGGTCCCCAAACTATGGCTACACCTTC,CASSLVRGSPNYGYTF
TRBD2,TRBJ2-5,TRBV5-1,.,TGCGCCAGCAGCTTTAGCGGGAGACAAGAGACCCAGTACTTC,CASSFSGRQETQYF
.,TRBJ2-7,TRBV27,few,TGTGCCAGCAGTTTTCAGGGCCCCTACGAGCAGTACTTC,CASSFQGPYEQYF
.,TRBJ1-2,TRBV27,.,TGTGCCAGCAGCCTCCGGACAGTTGGGTATGGCTACACCTTC,CASSLRTVGYGYTF
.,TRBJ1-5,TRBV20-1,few,TGCAGTCCCCGTGGGGCTACACAACAGCCCCAGCATTTT,CSPRGATQQPQHF
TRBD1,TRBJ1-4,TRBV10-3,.,TGTGCCATCAGTGGCGGGACAGGGCCCCAGTACAATGAAAAACTGTTTTTT,CAISGGTGPQYNEKLFF
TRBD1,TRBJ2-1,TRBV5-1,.,TGCGCCAGCAGCTTGGGACGGGACAGGGACTACAATGAGCAGTTCTTC,CASSLGRDRDYNEQFF
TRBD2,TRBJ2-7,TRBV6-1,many,TGTGCCAGCAGACTACTAGCGGGGGGAGCCTACGAGCAGTACTTC,CASRLLAGGAYEQYF
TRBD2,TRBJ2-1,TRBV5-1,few,TGCGCCAGCAGTAGCGGGAGAGGCCCTGGCTCCTACAATGAGCAGTTCTTC,CASSSGRGPGSYNEQFF
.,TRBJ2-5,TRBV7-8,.,TGTGCCAGCAGCTTAGCGAAGAGGCAGGCCAGGGACCAAGAGACCCAGTACTTC,CASSLAKRQARDQETQYF
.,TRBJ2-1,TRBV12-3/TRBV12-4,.,TGTGCCAGCAGTTTAGCGGGAGTGCGTATTGAGCAGTTCTTC,CASSLAGVRIEQFF
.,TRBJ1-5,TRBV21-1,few,TGTGCCAGCAGCAAAGTGGCAGGGATTAGCAATCAGCCCCAGCATTTT,CASSKVAGISNQPQHF
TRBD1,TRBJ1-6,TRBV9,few,TGTGCCAGCAGCCTAAGACAGGGGGCGGCCTATAATTCACCCCTCCACTTT,CASSLRQGAAYNSPLHF
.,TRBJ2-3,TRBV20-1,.,TGCAGTGCAGACGCGCGTGGCACAGATACGCAGTATTTT,CSADARGTDTQYF
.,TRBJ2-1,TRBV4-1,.,TGCGCCAGCAGGGAAGAGGAAGGACTTTCCCTCGATGAGCAGTTCTTC,CASREEEGLSLDEQFF
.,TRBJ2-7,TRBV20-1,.,TGCAGTGCTAGATGGCTCAGGGGAACCTACGAGCAGTACTTC,CSARWLRGTYEQYF
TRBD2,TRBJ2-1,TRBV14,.,TGTGCCAGCAGCTTGTCAACTAGCGGCTACAATGAGCAGTTCTTC,CASSLSTSGYNEQFF
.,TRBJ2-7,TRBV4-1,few,TGCGCCAGCAGCCAATGGTCCGAGGGCTCCTACGAGCAGTACTTC,CASSQWSEGSYEQYF
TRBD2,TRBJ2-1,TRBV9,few,TGTGCCAGCAGCGCGACTAGCGGATTATACAATGAGCAGTTCTTC,CASSATSGLYNEQFF
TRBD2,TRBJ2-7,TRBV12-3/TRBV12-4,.,TGTGCCAGCGCAGGACTAGCGGGTATATCCTACGAGCAGTACTTC,CASAGLAGISYEQYF
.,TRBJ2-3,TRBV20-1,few,TGCAGTGCTATTAGACTAGTCGCCATAAGCACAGATACGCAGTATTTT,CSAIRLVAISTDTQYF
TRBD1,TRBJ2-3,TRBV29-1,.,TGCAGCGTTCGCGATACAGGGGGCGAAGCAGATACGCAGTATTTT,CSVRDTGGEADTQYF
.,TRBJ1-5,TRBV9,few,TGTGCCAGCAGCGTAGGATTGGGGGGCGACGGCAATCAGCCCCAGCATTTT,CASSVGLGGDGNQPQHF
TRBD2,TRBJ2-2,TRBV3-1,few,TGTGCCAGCAGCCAGAGAGTAGCGGGAGTATCCCGGGAGCTGTTTTTT,CASSQRVAGVSRELFF
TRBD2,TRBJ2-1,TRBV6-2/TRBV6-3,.,TGTGCCACCACCTGGACTAGCGGGAGGGCCGGAAATGAGCAGTTCTTC,CATTWTSGRAGNEQFF
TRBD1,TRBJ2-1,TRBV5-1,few,TGCGCCAGCAGCTTATCCAGGGGGAACAATGAGCAGTTCTTC,CASSLSRGNNEQFF
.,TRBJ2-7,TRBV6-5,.,TGTGCCAGCAGTTACTCGGGGGGGCAGGACTACGAGCAGTACTTC,CASSYSGGQDYEQYF
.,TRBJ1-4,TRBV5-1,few,TGCGCCAGCAGGGGAGGGTCAACTAATGAAAAACTGTTTTTT,CASRGGSTNEKLFF
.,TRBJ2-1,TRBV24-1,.,TGTGCCACCAGTGATCCGGGTGGAAGCTCCTACAATGAGCAGTTCTTC,CATSDPGGSSYNEQFF
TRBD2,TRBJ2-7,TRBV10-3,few,TGTGCCATCAGTAGCGGGACCTCCTACGAGCAGTACTTC,CAISSGTSYEQYF
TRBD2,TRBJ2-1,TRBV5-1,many,TGCGCCAGCAGCTTACGTCTCCTAGCGGGACATGAGCAGTTCTTC,CASSLRLLAGHEQFF
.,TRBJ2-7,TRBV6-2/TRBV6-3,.,TGTGCCAGCAGGTCGGCCCTCTGGTCCTACGAGCAGTACTTC,CASRSALWSYEQYF